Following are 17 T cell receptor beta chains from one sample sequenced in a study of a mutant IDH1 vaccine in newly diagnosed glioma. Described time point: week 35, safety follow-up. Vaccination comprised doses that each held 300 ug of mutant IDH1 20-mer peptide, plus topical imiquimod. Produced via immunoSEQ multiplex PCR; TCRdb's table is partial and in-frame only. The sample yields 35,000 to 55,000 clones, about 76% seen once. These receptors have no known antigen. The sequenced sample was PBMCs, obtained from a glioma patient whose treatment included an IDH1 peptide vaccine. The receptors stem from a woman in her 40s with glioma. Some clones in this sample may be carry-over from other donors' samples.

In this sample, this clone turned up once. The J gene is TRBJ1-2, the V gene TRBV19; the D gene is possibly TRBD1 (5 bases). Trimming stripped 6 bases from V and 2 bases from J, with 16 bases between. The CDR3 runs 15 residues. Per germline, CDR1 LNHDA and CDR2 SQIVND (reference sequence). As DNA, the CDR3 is TGTGCCAGTAGGGAAACAGGACAAACCAACTATGGCTACACCTTC. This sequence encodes CASRETGQTNYGYTF. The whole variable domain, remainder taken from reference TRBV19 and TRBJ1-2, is DGGITQSPKYLFRKEGQNVTLSCEQNLNHDAMYWYRQDPGQGLRLIYYSQIVNDFQKGDIAEGYSVSREKKESFPLTVTSAQKNPTAFYLCASRETGQTNYGYTFGSGTRLTVV.

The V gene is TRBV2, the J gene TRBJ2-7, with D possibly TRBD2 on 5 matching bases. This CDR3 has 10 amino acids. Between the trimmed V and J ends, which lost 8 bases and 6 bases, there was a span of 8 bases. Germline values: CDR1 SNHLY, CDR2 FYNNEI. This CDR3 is CASGAGEQYF. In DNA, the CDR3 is TGTGCCAGCGGCGCGGGCGAGCAGTACTTC.

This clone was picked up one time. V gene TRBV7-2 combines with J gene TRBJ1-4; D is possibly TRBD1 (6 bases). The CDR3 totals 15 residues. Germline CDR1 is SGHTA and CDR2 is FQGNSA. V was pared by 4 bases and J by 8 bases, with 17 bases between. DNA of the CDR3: TGTGCCAGCAGCTACCTGGGGGCCAACGAAGAAAAACTGTTTTTT. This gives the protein CASSYLGANEEKLFF.

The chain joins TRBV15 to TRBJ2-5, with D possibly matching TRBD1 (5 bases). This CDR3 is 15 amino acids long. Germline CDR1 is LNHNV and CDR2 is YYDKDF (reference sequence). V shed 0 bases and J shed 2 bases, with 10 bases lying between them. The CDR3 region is CATSREGLIQETQYF. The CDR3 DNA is TGTGCCACCAGCAGAGAGGGGCTAATACAAGAGACCCAGTACTTC. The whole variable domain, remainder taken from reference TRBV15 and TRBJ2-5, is DAMVIQNPRYQVTQFGKPVTLSCSQTLNHNVMYWYQQKSSQAPKLLFHYYDKDFNNEADTPDNFQSRRPNTSFCFLDIRSPGLGDTAMYLCATSREGLIQETQYFGPGTRLLVL.

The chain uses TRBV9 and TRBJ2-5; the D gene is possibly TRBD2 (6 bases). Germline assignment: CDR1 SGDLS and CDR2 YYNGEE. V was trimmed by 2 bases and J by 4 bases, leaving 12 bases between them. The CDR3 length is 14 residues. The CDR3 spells CASSVGGERETQYF. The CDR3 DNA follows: TGTGCCAGCAGCGTTGGAGGGGAGCGAGAGACCCAGTACTTC.

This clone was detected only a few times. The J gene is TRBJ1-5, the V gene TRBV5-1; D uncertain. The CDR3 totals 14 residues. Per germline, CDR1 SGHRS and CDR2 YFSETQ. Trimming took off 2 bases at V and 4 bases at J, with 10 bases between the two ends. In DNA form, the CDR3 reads TGCGCCAGCAGCTTAATGCCGGGGAATCAGCCCCAGCATTTT. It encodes CASSLMPGNQPQHF.

The DNA for the CDR3 is TGTGCCAGCAGCTTAGTGGCAGGGGGCGGCGAGCAGTACTTC. It is translated as CASSLVAGGGEQYF. The chain recombines TRBV7-8 with TRBJ2-7, with 8 bases lining up with TRBD1. Germline CDR1 SGHVS, CDR2 FQNEAQ. Trimming cost V 1 base and J 6 bases; bases outside gene matches: 5. The CDR3 is made up of 14 amino acids.

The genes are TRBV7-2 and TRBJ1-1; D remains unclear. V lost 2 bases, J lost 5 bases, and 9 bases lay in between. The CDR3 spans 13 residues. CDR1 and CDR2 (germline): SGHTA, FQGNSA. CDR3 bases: TGTGCCAGCAGCTTAAGAAGGGCGACTGAAGCTTTCTTT. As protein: CASSLRRATEAFF. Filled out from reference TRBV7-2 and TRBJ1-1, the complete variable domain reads GAGVSQSPSNKVTEKGKDVELRCDPISGHTALYWYRQSLGQGLEFLIYFQGNSAPDKSGLPSDRFSAERTGGSVSTLTIQRTQQEDSAVYLCASSLRRATEAFFGQGTRLTVV.

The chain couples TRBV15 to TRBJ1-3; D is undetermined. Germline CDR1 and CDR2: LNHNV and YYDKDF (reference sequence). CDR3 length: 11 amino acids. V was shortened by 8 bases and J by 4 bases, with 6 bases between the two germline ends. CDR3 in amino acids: CATLRGNTIYF. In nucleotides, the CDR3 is TGTGCCACCCTTAGGGGAAACACCATATATTTT. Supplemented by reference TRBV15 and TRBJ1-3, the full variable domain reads DAMVIQNPRYQVTQFGKPVTLSCSQTLNHNVMYWYQQKSSQAPKLLFHYYDKDFNNEADTPDNFQSRRPNTSFCFLDIRSPGLGDTAMYLCATLRGNTIYFGEGSWLTVV.

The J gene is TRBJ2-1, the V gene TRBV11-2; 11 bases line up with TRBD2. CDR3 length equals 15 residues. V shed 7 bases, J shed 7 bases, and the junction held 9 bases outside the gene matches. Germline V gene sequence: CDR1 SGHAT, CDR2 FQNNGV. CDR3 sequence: CASTLLAGGVNEQFF. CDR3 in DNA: TGTGCCAGCACCCTTCTAGCGGGGGGCGTTAATGAGCAGTTCTTC.

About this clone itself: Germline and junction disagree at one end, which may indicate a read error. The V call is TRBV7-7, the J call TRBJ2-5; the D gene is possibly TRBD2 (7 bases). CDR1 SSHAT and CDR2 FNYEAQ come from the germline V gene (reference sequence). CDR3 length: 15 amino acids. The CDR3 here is CASSFVRGPGETQYF. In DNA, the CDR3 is TGTGCTAGCAGCTTTGTGCGGGGGCCGGGAGAGACCCAGTACTTC.

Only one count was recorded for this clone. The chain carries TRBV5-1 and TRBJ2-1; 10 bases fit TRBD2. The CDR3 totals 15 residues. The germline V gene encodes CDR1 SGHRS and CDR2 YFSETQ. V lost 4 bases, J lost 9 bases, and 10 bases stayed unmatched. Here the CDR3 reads CASSPGLAEASEQFF. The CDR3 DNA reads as TGCGCCAGCAGCCCCGGACTAGCGGAGGCCAGTGAGCAGTTCTTC. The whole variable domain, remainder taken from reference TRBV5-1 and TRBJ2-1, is KAGVTQTPRYLIKTRGQQVTLSCSPISGHRSVSWYQQTPGQGLQFLFEYFSETQRNKGNFPGRFSGRQFSNSRSEMNVSTLELGDSALYLCASSPGLAEASEQFFGPGTRLTVL.

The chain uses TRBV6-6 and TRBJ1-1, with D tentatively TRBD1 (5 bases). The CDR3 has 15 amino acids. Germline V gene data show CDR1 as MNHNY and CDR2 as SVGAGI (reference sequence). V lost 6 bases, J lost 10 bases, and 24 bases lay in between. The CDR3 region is CASRPGGGAKLGAFF. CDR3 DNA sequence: TGTGCCAGCAGGCCCGGGGGAGGGGCCAAACTAGGAGCTTTCTTT.

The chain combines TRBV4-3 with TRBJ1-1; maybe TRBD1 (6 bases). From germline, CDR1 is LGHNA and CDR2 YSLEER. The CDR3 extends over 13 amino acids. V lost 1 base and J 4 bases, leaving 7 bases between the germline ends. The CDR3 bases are TGCGCCAGCAGCCAAGCCAGGGGCACTGAAGCTTTCTTT. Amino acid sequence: CASSQARGTEAFF.

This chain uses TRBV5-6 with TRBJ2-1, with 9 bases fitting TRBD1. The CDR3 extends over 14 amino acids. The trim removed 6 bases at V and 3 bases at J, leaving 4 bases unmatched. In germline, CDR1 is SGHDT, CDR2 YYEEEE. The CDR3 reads CASKPGQGYNEQFF. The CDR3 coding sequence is TGTGCCAGCAAGCCGGGACAGGGCTACAATGAGCAGTTCTTC.

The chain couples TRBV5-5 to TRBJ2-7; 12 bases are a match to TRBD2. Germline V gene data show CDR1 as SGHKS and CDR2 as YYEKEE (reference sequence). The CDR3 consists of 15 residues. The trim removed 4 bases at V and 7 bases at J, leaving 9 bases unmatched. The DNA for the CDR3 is TGTGCCAGCAGCCCTAGGACTAGCGGGACAGAGGAGCAGTACTTC. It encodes CASSPRTSGTEEQYF.

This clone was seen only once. CDR3 nucleotide sequence: TGTGCCAGCAGCAAGAATGAGGATATGACAGATACGCAGTATTTT. Translated, it gives CASSKNEDMTDTQYF. The chain combines TRBV6-6 with TRBJ2-3; D uncertain. CDR3 length: 15 amino acids. Germline values: CDR1 MNHNY, CDR2 SVGAGI (reference sequence). The ends were cut back, 6 bases at V and 3 bases at J, with 16 bases in the middle.